Presented here are 13 T cell receptor beta chains from one specimen sequenced in a study of blood T cell repertoires in COVID-19. The assay was immunoSEQ multiplex PCR, and TCRdb's table has in-frame clones only and misses some. Of some 180,000 clones detected, roughly 80% appear once; the ten largest clones hold 5.5% to 7.5%. Material: peripheral blood. These TCRs come from a human donor in a cohort sampled during active COVID-19.

This chain uses TRBV9 with TRBJ2-7, with D perhaps matching TRBD1 (6 bases). The CDR3 has 14 amino acids. The V end was cut by 1 base, the J end by 2 bases, with 10 bases between. Germline CDR1 reads SGDLS; CDR2 reads YYNGEE. The CDR3 reads CASSVTDRAYEQYF. The CDR3 DNA reads TGTGCCAGCAGCGTAACGGACAGAGCCTACGAGCAGTACTTC.

The genes are TRBV6-5 and TRBJ2-1; 10 bases are a match to TRBD2. This CDR3 is built from 13 residues. Per germline, CDR1 MNHEY and CDR2 SVGAGI. Trimming cost V 4 bases and J 6 bases; bases outside gene matches: 0. The CDR3 protein is CASSSSGGNEQFF. CDR3 nucleotides: TGTGCCAGCAGTTCTAGCGGGGGCAATGAGCAGTTCTTC.

The chain uses TRBV2 and TRBJ2-5; 7 bases fit TRBD1. The ends lost 6 bases at V and 1 base at J; junction bases unmatched: 8. Germline lookup yields CDR1 SNHLY and CDR2 FYNNEI. The CDR3 is made up of 15 amino acids. The CDR3, as DNA: TGTGCCAGCAGCAGACAGGGAACCCCCCAAGAGACCCAGTACTTC. It encodes CASSRQGTPQETQYF.

This chain links TRBV5-1 with TRBJ1-1, with TRBD1 matching over 9 bases. The CDR3 covers 16 residues. V shed 4 bases and J 3 bases; nucleotides not matched to a gene: 10. Germline V lookup: CDR1 SGHRS, CDR2 YFSETQ. For the CDR3, the DNA is TGCGCCAGCAGCCCCGGACAGGGGATCTTGGACACTGAAGCTTTCTTT. It encodes CASSPGQGILDTEAFF.

This clone came up once. This CDR3 is CASSEAGETGELFF. The DNA for the CDR3 is TGTGCCAGCAGTGAAGCGGGAGAGACCGGGGAGCTGTTTTTT. The chain employs TRBV6-1 and TRBJ2-2; a weak D match, TRBD2 (5 bases). The ends were cut back, 0 bases at V and 5 bases at J, with 7 bases in the middle. The CDR3 has 14 residues. The germline V gene has CDR1 MNHNS and CDR2 SASEGT.

This chain joins TRBV7-9 and TRBJ2-1, with a tentative D call TRBD2 (5 bases). The V and J ends lost 2 bases and 9 bases respectively, with 5 bases between them. The CDR3 length is 11 residues. Germline V lookup: CDR1 SEHNR, CDR2 FQNEAQ (reference sequence). CDR3 protein: CASSLSGEQFF. CDR3 nucleotide sequence: TGTGCCAGCAGCTTAAGCGGTGAGCAGTTCTTC.

This clone was seen a handful of times. This chain connects TRBV2 to TRBJ1-6; possible D gene TRBD1, 6 bases. Germline V gene sequence: CDR1 SNHLY, CDR2 FYNNEI. The germline V and J ends were trimmed by 8 bases and 10 bases, with 15 bases remaining between them. The CDR3 spans 13 residues. The DNA for the CDR3 is TGTGCCAGCGGATCGACAGGTTCCTCACCCCTCCACTTT. Translated, it gives CASGSTGSSPLHF.

This chain links TRBV5-1 with TRBJ1-4; 11 nucleotides match TRBD1. Germline values: CDR1 SGHRS, CDR2 YFSETQ. The CDR3 spans 15 residues. Unmatched junction bases numbered 7, after V lost 4 bases and J lost 8 bases. The CDR3: CASSERGQGVEKLFF. CDR3 nucleotides: TGCGCCAGCAGCGAAAGGGGACAGGGGGTAGAAAAACTGTTTTTT.

This chain links TRBV19 with TRBJ1-5; TRBD1 aligns across 9 bases. CDR1 is LNHDA and CDR2 is SQIVND in the germline V gene (reference sequence). Trimming cost V 7 bases and J 3 bases; bases outside gene matches: 7. CDR3 length equals 15 residues. The CDR3 loop is CASNPGQGTNQPQHF. The CDR3 coding sequence is TGTGCCAGTAACCCAGGACAGGGGACCAATCAGCCCCAGCATTTT. The full variable domain, completed using reference TRBV19 and TRBJ1-5, is DGGITQSPKYLFRKEGQNVTLSCEQNLNHDAMYWYRQDPGQGLRLIYYSQIVNDFQKGDIAEGYSVSREKKESFPLTVTSAQKNPTAFYLCASNPGQGTNQPQHFGDGTRLSIL.

CDR3 sequence: CASSPMTLPGHGFSGNTIYF. CDR3 DNA: TGTGCCAGCAGCCCAATGACTTTACCGGGACACGGGTTCTCTGGAAACACCATATATTTT. The chain combines TRBV7-8 with TRBJ1-3; maybe TRBD1 (6 bases). The CDR3 loop spans 20 amino acids. V lost 5 bases to trimming and J lost 0 bases, with 26 bases between them. Germline CDR1 reads SGHVS; CDR2 reads FQNEAQ.

J is TRBJ1-4 and V is TRBV27, with 9 bases identical to TRBD1. Unmatched junction bases numbered 3, after V lost 4 bases and J lost 3 bases. This CDR3 has 15 amino acids. Germline V gives CDR1 MNHEY, CDR2 SMNVEV (reference sequence). CDR3 in DNA: TGTGCCAGCAGTTCGTGGACAGGGGCTAATGAAAAACTGTTTTTT. Translating it yields CASSSWTGANEKLFF.

This sequence joins TRBV14 and TRBJ1-2; possible D gene TRBD1, 5 bases. Germline CDR1 reads SGHDN; CDR2 reads FVKESK. The V and J ends lost 4 bases and 2 bases respectively, with 14 bases between them. The length of the CDR3 is 15 residues. CDR3 DNA sequence: TGTGCCAGCAGCCCCGGTAGGGGAGGGAACTATGGCTACACCTTC. Its protein is CASSPGRGGNYGYTF.

The chain recombines TRBV9 with TRBJ1-2; 9 positions match TRBD1. The CDR3 loop spans 16 amino acids. Germline assignment: CDR1 SGDLS and CDR2 YYNGEE. V dropped 3 bases and J dropped 8; count of bases not matched to a gene: 14. DNA for the CDR3: TGTGCCAGCAGCGCAACCCCGGGACAGGGCGTGGGGGGCTACACCTTC. Translation gives CASSATPGQGVGGYTF.